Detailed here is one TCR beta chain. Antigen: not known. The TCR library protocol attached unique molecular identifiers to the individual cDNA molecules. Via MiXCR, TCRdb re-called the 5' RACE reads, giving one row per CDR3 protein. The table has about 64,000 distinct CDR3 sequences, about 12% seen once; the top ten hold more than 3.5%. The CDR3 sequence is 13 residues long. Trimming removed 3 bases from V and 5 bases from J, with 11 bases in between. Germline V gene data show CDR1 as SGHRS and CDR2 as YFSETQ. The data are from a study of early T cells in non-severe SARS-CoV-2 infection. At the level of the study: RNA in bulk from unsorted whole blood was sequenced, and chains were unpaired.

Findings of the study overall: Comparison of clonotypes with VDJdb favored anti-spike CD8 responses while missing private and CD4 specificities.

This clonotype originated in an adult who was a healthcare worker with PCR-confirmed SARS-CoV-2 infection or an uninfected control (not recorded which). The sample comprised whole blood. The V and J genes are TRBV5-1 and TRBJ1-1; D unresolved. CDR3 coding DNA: TGCGCCAGCAGCTCTAACAGCGGGACTGAAGCTTTCTTT. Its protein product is CASSSNSGTEAFF.